The 4 T cell receptor beta chains in this list originate from one sample, sequenced in a study of T cells in localized non-small cell lung cancer. Repertoires were generated with immunoSEQ multiplex PCR, while TCRdb's copy carries only in-frame clones and drops some. Seen here are approximately 88,000 clones, approximately 91% observed once, and the top ten hold 4.1%. The sample in question was PBMCs, obtained before any cancer treatment. The receptors were sampled from a woman between 35 and 70 years old with stage II squamous cell lung carcinoma.

V usage is TRBV7-2 and J usage is TRBJ2-1; D may be TRBD2 (5 bases). The CDR3 is 13 amino acids. Germline V lookup: CDR1 SGHTA, CDR2 FQGNSA. Trimming pared 5 bases from V and 3 bases from J, leaving 8 bases between. The CDR3: CASSAAVYNEQFF. The CDR3 bases are TGTGCCAGCAGCGCAGCGGTCTACAATGAGCAGTTCTTC.

V usage is TRBV6-1 and J usage is TRBJ1-5; D gene unclear. The V end lost 1 base, the J end lost 3 bases, and 7 bases lay between the germline ends. Germline CDR1 and CDR2: MNHNS and SASEGT. There are 14 residues in the CDR3. The CDR3: CASSEGSFNQPQHF. CDR3 DNA sequence: TGTGCCAGCAGTGAAGGCAGCTTCAATCAGCCCCAGCATTTT.

The V gene is TRBV28, the J gene TRBJ2-7; D is perhaps TRBD1 or TRBD2 (5 bases each). Germline V gene data show CDR1 as MDHEN and CDR2 as SYDVKM. V dropped 5 bases and J dropped 6 bases, with 11 bases sitting between them. The CDR3 is 12 residues long. CDR3 DNA sequence: TGTGCCAGCAGTCTGACAGAGGGCGAGCAGTACTTC. Translating gives CASSLTEGEQYF. Drawing the rest from reference TRBV28 and TRBJ2-7, the complete variable domain is DVKVTQSSRYLVKRTGEKVFLECVQDMDHENMFWYRQDPGLGLRLIYFSYDVKMKEKGDIPEGYSVSREKKERFSLILESASTNQTSMYLCASSLTEGEQYFGPGTRLTVT.

This chain connects TRBV5-4 to TRBJ1-4, with D unresolved. The CDR3 length is 18 residues. V lost 0 bases and J 1 base, leaving 16 bases between the germline ends. CDR1 and CDR2 from the germline V gene are SGHNT and YYREEE (reference sequence). The CDR3 nucleotides read TGTGCCAGCAGCTTGGGGGTCAGGCCGGCCGGAACTAATGAAAAACTGTTTTTT. Protein: CASSLGVRPAGTNEKLFF.